This T cell receptor (beta chain) is from a study of CD8 T cells in ankylosing spondylitis. Study results and caveats: Existing reports had already noted some motif variants in reactive arthritis synovial fluid and blood. It was reported that disease-linked clones were significantly enriched in matched ankylosing spondylitis synovial fluid. Blood from ankylosing spondylitis patients appeared to carry a characteristic roughly 8-variant TCR beta motif. Disease-associated clonotypes exhibited CD8+ identity and were relatively infrequent in peripheral blood.

The germline V gene encodes CDR1 MNHEY and CDR2 SVGEGT. CDR3 length: 12 residues. Trimming shortened V by 4 bases and J by 6 bases, and 6 bases separated the two germline ends. 5'-RACE, quantitative and with molecular barcodes, yielded the TCR beta libraries. TCRdb re-called the 5' RACE reads through MiXCR, storing one row per CDR3 protein. The table includes some 220,000 distinct CDR3 sequences, approximately 7.3% detected once. This clonotype was picked up many times. Its cognate antigen is unknown. The J gene is TRBJ2-2, the V gene TRBV6-2 or TRBV6-3, with unresolved D. Sequencing was done on a sample of blood, either unsorted or a sorted T cell fraction (not recorded which). This receptor was obtained from a male donor with ankylosing spondylitis. The CDR3: CASSFQAGELFF. The CDR3 nucleotides read TGTGCCAGCAGTTTTCAAGCCGGGGAGCTGTTTTTT.